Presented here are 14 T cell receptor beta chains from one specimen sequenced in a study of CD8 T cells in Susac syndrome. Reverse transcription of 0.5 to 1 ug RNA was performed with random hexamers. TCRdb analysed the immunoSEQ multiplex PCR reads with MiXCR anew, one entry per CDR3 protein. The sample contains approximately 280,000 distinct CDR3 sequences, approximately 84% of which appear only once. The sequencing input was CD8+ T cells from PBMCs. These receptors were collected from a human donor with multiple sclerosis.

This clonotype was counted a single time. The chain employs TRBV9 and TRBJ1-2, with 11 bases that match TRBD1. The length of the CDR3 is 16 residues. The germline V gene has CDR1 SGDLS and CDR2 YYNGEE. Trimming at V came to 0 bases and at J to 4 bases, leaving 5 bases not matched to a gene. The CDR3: CASSVGDRGSRYGYTF. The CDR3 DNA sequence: TGTGCCAGCAGCGTAGGGGACAGGGGGTCTCGCTATGGCTACACCTTC.

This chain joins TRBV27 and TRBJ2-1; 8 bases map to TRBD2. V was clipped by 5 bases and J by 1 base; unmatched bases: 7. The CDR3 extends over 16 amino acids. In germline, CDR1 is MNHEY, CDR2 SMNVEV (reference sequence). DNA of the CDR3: TGTGCCAGCAGTCCCGGACTAGCCGATTCCTACAATGAGCAGTTCTTC. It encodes CASSPGLADSYNEQFF.

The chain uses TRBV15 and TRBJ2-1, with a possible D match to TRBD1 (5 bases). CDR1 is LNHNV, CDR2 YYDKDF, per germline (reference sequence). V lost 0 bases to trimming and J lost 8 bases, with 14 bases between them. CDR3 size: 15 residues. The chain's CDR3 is CATSRDRGYLDEQFF. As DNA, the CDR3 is TGTGCCACCAGCAGAGATAGGGGCTACTTGGATGAGCAGTTCTTC.

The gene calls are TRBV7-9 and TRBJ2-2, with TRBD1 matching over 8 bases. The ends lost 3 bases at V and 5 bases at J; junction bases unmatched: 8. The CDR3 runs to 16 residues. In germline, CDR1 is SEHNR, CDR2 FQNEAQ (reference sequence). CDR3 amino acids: CASSFPGQGATGELFF. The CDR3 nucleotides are TGTGCCAGCAGCTTCCCTGGTCAGGGGGCGACCGGGGAGCTGTTTTTT.

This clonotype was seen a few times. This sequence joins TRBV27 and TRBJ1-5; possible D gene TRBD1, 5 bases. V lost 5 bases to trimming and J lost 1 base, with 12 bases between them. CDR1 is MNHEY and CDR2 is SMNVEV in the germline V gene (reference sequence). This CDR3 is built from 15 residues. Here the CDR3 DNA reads TGTGCCAGCAGTCCCCGTGGGGGAAGCAATCAGCCCCAGCATTTT. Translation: CASSPRGGSNQPQHF.

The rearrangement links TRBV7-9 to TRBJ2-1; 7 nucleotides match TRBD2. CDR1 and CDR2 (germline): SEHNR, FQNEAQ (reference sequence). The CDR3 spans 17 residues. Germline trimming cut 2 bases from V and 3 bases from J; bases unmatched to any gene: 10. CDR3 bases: TGTGCCAGCAGCTTACAGCCAGGCGGGAGATTCTACAATGAGCAGTTCTTC. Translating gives CASSLQPGGRFYNEQFF.

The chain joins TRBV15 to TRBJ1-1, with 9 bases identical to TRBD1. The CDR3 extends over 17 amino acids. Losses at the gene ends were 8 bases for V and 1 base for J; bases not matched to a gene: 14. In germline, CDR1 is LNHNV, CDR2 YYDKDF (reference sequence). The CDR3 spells CATGNPRDRAPNTEAFF. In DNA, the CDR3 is TGTGCCACCGGGAATCCCCGGGACAGGGCACCGAACACTGAAGCTTTCTTT.

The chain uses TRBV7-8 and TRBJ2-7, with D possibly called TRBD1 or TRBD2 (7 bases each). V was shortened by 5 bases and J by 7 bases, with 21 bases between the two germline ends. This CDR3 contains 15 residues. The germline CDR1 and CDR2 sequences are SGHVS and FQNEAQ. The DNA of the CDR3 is TGTGCCAGCAGCGGAAGGGGAGGGGACAGACAAGAGCAGTACTTC. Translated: CASSGRGGDRQEQYF.

In DNA, the CDR3 is TGCGCCAGCGATACGAGGGTGGGGAGCGGGAATCAGCCCCAGCATTTT. It specifies CASDTRVGSGNQPQHF. V is TRBV4-1 and J is TRBJ1-5, with no clear D. Germline V gene data show CDR1 as MGHRA and CDR2 as YSYEKL. Trimming took 8 bases from V and 4 from J, leaving 21 bases between them. CDR3 length: 16 amino acids.

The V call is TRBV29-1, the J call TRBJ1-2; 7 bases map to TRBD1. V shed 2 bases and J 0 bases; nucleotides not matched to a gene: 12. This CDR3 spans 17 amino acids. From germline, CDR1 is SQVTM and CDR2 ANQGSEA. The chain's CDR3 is CSVELLGGGQANYGYTF. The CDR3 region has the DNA TGCAGCGTTGAACTGTTGGGGGGAGGACAGGCTAACTATGGCTACACCTTC.

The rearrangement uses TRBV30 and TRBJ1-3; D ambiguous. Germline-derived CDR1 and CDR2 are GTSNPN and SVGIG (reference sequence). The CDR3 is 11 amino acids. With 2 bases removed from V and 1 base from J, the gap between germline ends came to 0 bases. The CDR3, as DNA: TGTGCCTGGAGTTCTGGAAACACCATATATTTT. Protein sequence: CAWSSGNTIYF.

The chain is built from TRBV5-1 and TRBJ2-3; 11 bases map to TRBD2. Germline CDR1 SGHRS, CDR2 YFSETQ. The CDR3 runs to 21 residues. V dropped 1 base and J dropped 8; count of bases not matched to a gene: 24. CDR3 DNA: TGCGCCAGCAGCTTGAAAGAGGCACTAGCGGGAGTCCCCACCGAGGATCGTACGCAGTATTTT. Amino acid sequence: CASSLKEALAGVPTEDRTQYF.

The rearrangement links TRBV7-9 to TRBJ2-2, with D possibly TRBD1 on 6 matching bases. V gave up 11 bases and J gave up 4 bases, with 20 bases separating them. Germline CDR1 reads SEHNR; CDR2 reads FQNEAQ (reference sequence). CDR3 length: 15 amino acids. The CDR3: CAGSVVQGGTGELFF. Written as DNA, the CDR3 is TGTGCCGGGAGCGTCGTACAGGGCGGCACCGGGGAGCTGTTTTTT.

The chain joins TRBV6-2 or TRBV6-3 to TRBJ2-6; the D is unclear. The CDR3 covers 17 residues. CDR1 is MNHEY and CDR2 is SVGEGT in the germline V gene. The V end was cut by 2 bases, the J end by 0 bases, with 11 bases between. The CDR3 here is CASSYETEPSGANVLTF. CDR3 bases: TGTGCCAGCAGTTACGAGACGGAGCCCTCTGGGGCCAACGTCCTGACTTTC.